Reported below is one TCR beta chain. The treatment: therapeutic diphenylcyclopropenone sensitization with weekly scalp DPC. The library tagged each cDNA molecule with unique molecular identifiers. TCRdb called the reads again in MiXCR, with one record for every CDR3 protein. This sample carries 660 or so distinct CDR3 sequences, 45% to 55% of them seen once, and the ten largest clones take around 9.1%. The sample is drawn from a study of human T cells and chemical hapten exposure. The CDR3 has 15 residues. Trimming shortened V by 3 bases and J by 1 base, and 14 bases separated the two germline ends. The germline gives CDR1 DFQATT, CDR2 SNEGSKA (reference sequence).

The source material was whole blood, sampled before DPC sensitization or 2, 6, or about 24 weeks after (not recorded which). The chain recombines TRBV20-1 with TRBJ2-3; D is possibly TRBD1 (6 bases). This receptor was identified in an adult with alopecia areata. Some clones in this sample may be carry-over from other donors' samples. This table probably holds off-target reads from a library built for another chain. For the CDR3, the DNA is TGCAGTGCTAGCCGTCTCGCAGGGGGCACAGATACGCAGTATTTT. It yields the protein CSASRLAGGTDTQYF.